Listed here are 24 T cell receptor beta chains from one sample, sequenced in a study of CD8 T cells in ankylosing spondylitis. TCRdb reanalysed the 5' RACE reads using MiXCR and keeps one entry per CDR3 protein. There are approximately 140,000 distinct CDR3 sequences in the sample; approximately 9.9% occur only once, and about 3.6% lies in the top ten. The material sequenced was blood, either unsorted or a sorted T cell fraction (not recorded which). All receptors derive from a male donor with ankylosing spondylitis or in good health (not recorded which).

This clonotype was counted at least ten times. The chain recombines TRBV7-3 with TRBJ2-3, with 9 bases fitting TRBD2. Germline V CDR1 and CDR2: SGHTA, FQGTGA. The CDR3 is 17 residues long. V dropped 4 bases and J dropped 2; count of bases not matched to a gene: 10. CDR3 region: CASSSRIAGGPTDTQYF. CDR3 DNA sequence: TGTGCCAGCAGCTCCCGCATTGCGGGAGGGCCCACAGATACGCAGTATTTT.

This clonotype was counted ten times or more. The gene calls are TRBV12-3 or TRBV12-4 and TRBJ2-3; a possible D gene is TRBD1 (5 bases). The germline V and J ends were trimmed by 2 bases and 6 bases, with 9 bases remaining between them. CDR3 length: 13 residues. As DNA, the CDR3 is TGTGCCAGCAGTTTAAAGGGGTGGGATACGCAGTATTTT. Its translation is CASSLKGWDTQYF.

In its sample, this clonotype was seen once. The junction differs from germline at one of its ends, possibly a read error. The chain has TRBV3-1 and TRBJ2-1, with 14 positions matching TRBD2. This CDR3 region has 17 residues. Germline CDR1 and CDR2: LGHDT and YNNKEL (reference sequence). CDR3 nucleotides: TGTGCCTGCAGCCAAGATTCGGGGACTAGCGGGAGAAATGAGCAGTTCTTC. Its translation: CACSQDSGTSGRNEQFF.

The rearrangement uses TRBV4-3 and TRBJ2-7; perhaps TRBD1 as D (5 bases). CDR3 length: 15 residues. Germline CDR1 and CDR2: LGHNA and YSLEER. V lost 4 bases and J 5 bases, leaving 18 bases between the germline ends. The CDR3 DNA sequence: TGCGCCAGCAGCCGGTCGGCAAGGGGTCGCGACGAGCAGTACTTC. It is translated as CASSRSARGRDEQYF.

CDR3 residues: CASSLYDIQATQYF. The CDR3, as DNA: TGTGCCAGCAGTCTATATGACATCCAGGCGACGCAGTATTTT. The rearrangement joins TRBV28 to TRBJ2-3; D call uncertain. Trimming cost V 5 bases and J 9 bases, with 18 bases left between them. This CDR3 contains 14 residues. CDR1 is MDHEN, CDR2 SYDVKM, per germline.

The table lists this clonotype with many counts. The chain is built from TRBV6-1 and TRBJ1-5; a possible D gene is TRBD1 (6 bases). Trimming removed 6 bases at V and 3 bases at J, with 18 bases between. The V gene's germline CDR1 is MNHNS and CDR2 SASEGT. The CDR3 has 16 residues. The CDR3: CASRDLETGLNQPQHF. The CDR3 nucleotides are TGTGCCAGCAGAGACCTAGAGACAGGCCTCAATCAGCCCCAGCATTTT.

This clonotype was seen ten or more times. The V call is TRBV12-3 or TRBV12-4, the J call TRBJ1-3; D remains ambiguous. Trimming left V 3 bases short and J 1 base short, with 10 bases between. This CDR3 has 15 residues. The CDR3 nucleotides are TGTGCCAGCAGTTTTTACTCAATATCTGGAAACACCATATATTTT. It is translated as CASSFYSISGNTIYF.

V is TRBV7-2 and J is TRBJ2-7; D is perhaps TRBD1 or TRBD2 (5 bases each). The germline CDR1 and CDR2 sequences are SGHTA and FQGNSA. The CDR3 has 15 amino acids. The V end lost 1 base, the J end lost 2 bases, and 12 bases lay between the germline ends. Here the CDR3 DNA reads TGTGCCAGCAGCTTAGGGCAGGGAGTCCCCTACGAGCAGTACTTC. Its protein is CASSLGQGVPYEQYF.

CDR3 nucleotides: TGCAGTGCCGCAAGACAGGGGGATTTCTCCTACGAGCAGTACTTC. It is translated as CSAARQGDFSYEQYF. The chain uses TRBV20-1 and TRBJ2-7; TRBD1 matches at 9 bases. Germline trimming cut 6 bases from V and 0 bases from J; bases unmatched to any gene: 9. Germline CDR1 is DFQATT and CDR2 is SNEGSKA (reference sequence). The CDR3 consists of 15 residues.

This clonotype has at least ten counts. The chain couples TRBV11-1 to TRBJ2-7; 10 bases match TRBD2. The CDR3 length is 14 residues. Germline V gene lookup returns CDR1 SGHAT and CDR2 FQDESV (reference sequence). After removal of 3 bases from V and 5 bases from J, the junction contained 4 bases not matched to a gene. CDR3 loop: CASSFPLAGDEQYF. The CDR3 bases are TGTGCCAGCAGCTTCCCGCTAGCGGGAGACGAGCAGTACTTC.

This clonotype was observed at least ten times. CDR3 in amino acids: CASSLLAENTGELFF. DNA for the CDR3: TGTGCCAGCAGCTTGCTAGCGGAGAACACCGGGGAGCTGTTTTTT. V and J are TRBV7-2 and TRBJ2-2, with 7 bases that match TRBD2. Trimming removed 3 bases from V and 1 base from J; junction bases left unmatched: 2. Germline CDR1 reads SGHTA; CDR2 reads FQGNSA. The CDR3 is made up of 15 amino acids. The complete variable domain, with remaining parts taken from reference TRBV7-2 and TRBJ2-2, reads GAGVSQSPSNKVTEKGKDVELRCDPISGHTALYWYRQSLGQGLEFLIYFQGNSAPDKSGLPSDRFSAERTGGSVSTLTIQRTQQEDSAVYLCASSLLAENTGELFFGEGSRLTVL.

This clonotype was seen more than once but under ten times. The gene calls are TRBV7-8 and TRBJ2-1; TRBD2 agrees at 9 bases. Per germline, CDR1 SGHVS and CDR2 FQNEAQ. The CDR3 length is 18 residues. V was pared by 5 bases and J by 4 bases, with 15 bases of the junction left unmatched. CDR3 in DNA: TGTGCCAGCAGCAGAGATCCCCCTGGACTAGCGAAATACAATGAGCAGTTCTTC. It is translated as CASSRDPPGLAKYNEQFF. The whole variable domain, filled in from reference TRBV7-8 and TRBJ2-1, reads GAGVSQSPRYKVAKRGQDVALRCDPISGHVSLFWYQQALGQGPEFLTYFQNEAQLDKSGLPSDRFFAERPEGSVSTLKIQRTQQEDSAVYLCASSRDPPGLAKYNEQFFGPGTRLTVL.

The V call is TRBV4-3, the J call TRBJ2-1; D is undetermined. This CDR3 spans 13 amino acids. The germline gives CDR1 LGHNA, CDR2 YSLEER. Trimming stripped 0 bases from V and 8 bases from J, with 8 bases between. CDR3: CASSQDLRDEQFF. The CDR3 region has the DNA TGCGCCAGCAGCCAAGATTTACGGGATGAGCAGTTCTTC.

This clonotype has at least ten counts. The rearrangement uses TRBV20-1 and TRBJ2-5; D is perhaps TRBD1 (6 bases). This CDR3 is built from 14 residues. V lost 2 bases to trimming and J lost 1 base, with 11 bases between them. The germline V gene encodes CDR1 DFQATT and CDR2 SNEGSKA (reference sequence). CDR3 DNA: TGCAGTGCTAGACCCACAGGGCTCCAAGAGACCCAGTACTTC. Protein sequence: CSARPTGLQETQYF.

The V gene is TRBV12-3 or TRBV12-4, the J gene TRBJ2-1, with D tentatively TRBD1 (6 bases). V lost 3 bases and J 10 bases, leaving 13 bases between the germline ends. The CDR3 contains 13 residues. The CDR3 DNA sequence: TGTGCCAGCAGTTTTAATAGGGGGACAGAGCAGTTCTTC. It yields the protein CASSFNRGTEQFF.

This clonotype was counted many times. This rearrangement joins TRBV5-1 to TRBJ1-3; 7 positions agree with TRBD1. With V trimmed by 0 bases and J by 2 bases, 2 bases remained unmatched. This CDR3 has 15 amino acids. Per the germline V gene, CDR1 is SGHRS and CDR2 is YFSETQ. DNA for the CDR3: TGCGCCAGCAGCTTGGAGACAGGGACTGGAAACACCATATATTTT. It codes for CASSLETGTGNTIYF.

There are many counts of this clonotype. The CDR3 reads CSASRGGRYNEQFF. CDR3 DNA: TGCAGTGCTAGTCGGGGGGGGAGGTACAATGAGCAGTTCTTC. The chain is built from TRBV20-1 and TRBJ2-1, with 8 bases that match TRBD2. Unmatched junction bases numbered 5, after V lost 3 bases and J lost 4 bases. From germline, CDR1 is DFQATT and CDR2 SNEGSKA (reference sequence). CDR3 length: 14 residues.

The table lists this clonotype with many counts. This rearrangement joins TRBV12-3 or TRBV12-4 to TRBJ2-3; maybe TRBD2 (5 bases). This CDR3 region has 16 residues. With 3 bases removed from V and 4 bases from J, the gap between germline ends came to 17 bases. CDR3 amino acids: CASSFVASSSADTQYF. The CDR3 region has the DNA TGTGCCAGCAGTTTCGTGGCTAGCTCGTCTGCAGATACGCAGTATTTT.

This clonotype showed up just a few times. The chain joins TRBV20-1 to TRBJ2-7; 7 bases agree with TRBD2. Per germline, CDR1 DFQATT and CDR2 SNEGSKA (reference sequence). Trimming removed 7 bases from V and 4 bases from J; junction bases left unmatched: 7. CDR3 length: 12 residues. The chain's CDR3 is CSESSGGYEQYF. The CDR3 region has the DNA TGCAGTGAGTCTAGCGGTGGGTACGAGCAGTACTTC.

This clonotype has a count of ten or more. This chain connects TRBV6-5 to TRBJ2-1; 15 nucleotides match TRBD2. The CDR3 covers 18 residues. Germline CDR1 is MNHEY and CDR2 is SVGAGI. J gave up 7 bases and V 0 bases, and 7 bases lay outside the gene matches. The CDR3 loop is CASSYSGTSGRQGNEQFF. As DNA, the CDR3 is TGTGCCAGCAGTTACTCCGGGACTAGCGGGAGGCAGGGGAATGAGCAGTTCTTC.

The table lists this clonotype with many counts. This chain connects TRBV12-3 or TRBV12-4 to TRBJ2-3; D is possibly TRBD2 (6 bases). There are 14 residues in the CDR3. V was shortened by 3 bases and J by 4 bases, with 11 bases between the two germline ends. The CDR3 DNA follows: TGTGCCAGCAGTTTGTCGGGGGTGGCAGATACGCAGTATTTT. This gives the protein CASSLSGVADTQYF.

This clonotype appeared many times. This rearrangement joins TRBV11-2 to TRBJ2-3; D gene unclear. Trimming removed 1 base from V and 2 bases from J, with 7 bases in between. The germline CDR1 and CDR2 sequences are SGHAT and FQNNGV. The length of the CDR3 is 14 residues. The CDR3 sequence is CASSLGSPTDTQYF. CDR3 sequence (DNA): TGTGCCAGCAGCTTAGGATCCCCCACAGATACGCAGTATTTT.

This clonotype was seen ten or more times. The gene calls are TRBV12-3 or TRBV12-4 and TRBJ2-4; D gene uncertain. V gave up 5 bases and J gave up 0 bases, with 14 bases separating them. The CDR3 extends over 16 amino acids. CDR3 in amino acids: CASSGARKVAKNIQYF. The CDR3, as DNA: TGTGCCAGCAGTGGAGCCAGAAAAGTAGCCAAAAACATTCAGTACTTC.

This clonotype was seen repeatedly, ten times or more. The CDR3 DNA reads TGTGCCAGCTCACCATCGGCGGCCTACGAAGCTTTCTTT. It encodes CASSPSAAYEAFF. This sequence joins TRBV18 and TRBJ1-1; D not certain. Germline CDR1 and CDR2: KGHSH and LQKENI. V dropped 2 bases and J dropped 8 bases, with 12 bases sitting between them. CDR3 size: 13 residues.